This T cell receptor beta chain came from a study of T cell repertoires in cytomegalovirus infection (dated by TCRdb to the late 2010s). Concerning the study at large: Peptide stimulations targeted recently identified HLA-C-restricted CMV epitopes, whose presentation resists viral immunomodulation, together with well-studied HLA-B-restricted epitopes. Donor HLA type was relevant to the analysis, as public TCR beta signatures indicated carriage of CMV infection together with the matching HLA type. Broad study findings and their caveats: The ex vivo response was dominated by HLA-C-restricted CMV-specific TCR beta clonotypes, which also provided the single most frequent clonotype in two of eight donors. In both this cohort and an independent cohort of some 380 donors, the cumulative frequency of public TCR beta family members distinguished carriers of CMV infection plus the relevant HLA type.

V and J are truncated by 5 bases and 1 base respectively, leaving an intervening sequence of 11 bases. CDR1 DFQATT and CDR2 SNEGSKA are derived from the germline V gene (reference sequence). From the cysteine through the phenylalanine, the CDR3 covers 13 amino acids. The sequence is cut down to CDR3 DNA, 39 bases in frame from base 1. The sequencing machine was an Illumina HiSeq 1500. Using fastp trimming at Q25 and MiXCR clonotype assembly, TCRdb reanalyzed the public sequencing data and kept in-frame beta chains. CDR3 protein duplicates are merged, each entry listing the most common genes and DNA. The sample records 900,000 to 950,000 distinct CDR3 sequences, around 32% of which are singletons. The ten largest clones take up 13% of the sample. Only one count was recorded for this clonotype. There is no known antigen for this receptor. The sample holds no much larger clone one base away, and base qualities are not on file. A single read is weak support.

In light of the paper, this sample's treatment or condition label describes: in vitro stimulation with specific CMV peptide epitopes to enrich CMV-specific T cells. The chain joins TRBV20-1 to TRBJ1-1, with no reliable assignment of the D segment. The clonotype comes from a human donor in good health (CMV status not recorded). Some clones in this sample may be carry-over from other donors' samples. The starting material was cultured CD8+ T cells from PBMCs, obtained from culture after CMV antigen stimulation. The DNA sequence follows: TGCAGTGCTCGCCCCCCAGGGAACACTGAAGCTTTCTTT. This yields the protein CSARPPGNTEAFF.